Each of the 26 T cell receptor beta chains below was sequenced from the same sample in a study of post-analysis software for immune sequencing data. Antigens for these TCRs are unknown. Study-wide results and limits: Among roughly 5 TRBV segments more frequent in patients than controls were TRBV5-6, TRBV5-1 and TRBV20-1.

Unique molecular identifiers tagged the TCR beta cDNA libraries. In TCRdb, the PCR reads were re-called with MiXCR into one record per CDR3 protein. The data show some 690,000 distinct CDR3 sequences, with 25% to 30% seen just once and 0.56% held by the top ten. Sequencing was done on a sample of blood. These receptors all come from a girl between 10 and 17 years old with multiple sclerosis.

The chain joins TRBV6-6 to TRBJ2-6, with D unclear. The CDR3 has 16 residues. The V end was cut by 0 bases, the J end by 0 bases, with 6 bases between. Germline-derived CDR1 and CDR2 are MNHNY and SVGAGI (reference sequence). CDR3 nucleotides: TGTGCCAGCAGTTACTCAACCGGCTCTGGGGCCAACGTCCTGACTTTC. Its protein is CASSYSTGSGANVLTF.

This clonotype showed up just a few times. This chain connects TRBV29-1 to TRBJ2-3, with 7 nucleotides matching TRBD1. The CDR3 covers 13 residues. Germline trimming cut 4 bases from V and 6 bases from J; bases unmatched to any gene: 7. Germline V gene sequence: CDR1 SQVTM, CDR2 ANQGSEA. The CDR3 DNA sequence: TGCAGCGTTGCCGAGGGGGCAGGGGATACGCAGTATTTT. Protein product: CSVAEGAGDTQYF.

The chain recombines TRBV5-1 with TRBJ2-5, with 9 bases aligning to TRBD1. The V gene end was trimmed by 6 bases and the J gene end by 4 bases; junction bases not matched to a gene: 7. Germline CDR1 and CDR2: SGHRS and YFSETQ. The CDR3 totals 14 residues. CDR3 in DNA: TGCGCCAGCACTCCGGGACAGGGCGCAGAGACCCAGTACTTC. This encodes CASTPGQGAETQYF.

V and J are TRBV27 and TRBJ2-1; 9 nucleotides agree with TRBD2. Germline lookup yields CDR1 MNHEY and CDR2 SMNVEV (reference sequence). The V and J ends lost 7 bases and 6 bases, in that order; junction bases with no gene match: 7. This CDR3 spans 14 amino acids. CDR3 protein: CASKTGGGANEQFF. In DNA, the CDR3 is TGTGCCAGCAAGACTGGCGGGGGGGCCAATGAGCAGTTCTTC.

The chain combines TRBV27 with TRBJ1-4, with D possibly matching TRBD1 (5 bases). CDR3 length: 13 amino acids. Germline lookup yields CDR1 MNHEY and CDR2 SMNVEV (reference sequence). The V and J ends lost 8 bases and 4 bases respectively, with 11 bases between them. The CDR3 bases are TGTGCCAGCCGTGACAGCCGTAATGAAAAACTGTTTTTT. It translates to CASRDSRNEKLFF.

This chain uses TRBV29-1 with TRBJ1-1, with 7 bases identical to TRBD1. Germline CDR1 is SQVTM and CDR2 is ANQGSEA. This CDR3 has 13 residues. Trimming took 6 bases from V and 1 from J; bases not matched to a gene: 5. The CDR3 DNA reads as TGCAGCGTCCTGGGACAGCCGAACACTGAAGCTTTCTTT. This sequence encodes CSVLGQPNTEAFF.

The J gene is TRBJ2-1, the V gene TRBV12-3 or TRBV12-4; 8 bases match TRBD2. The CDR3 has 14 residues. V gave up 4 bases and J gave up 10 bases; unmatched junction bases: 9. CDR3 residues: CASSWQGLVVEQFF. The CDR3 nucleotides are TGTGCCAGCAGTTGGCAGGGACTAGTCGTAGAGCAGTTCTTC.

There are a few counts of this clonotype. V usage is TRBV9 and J usage is TRBJ2-3, with D tentatively TRBD1 (6 bases). This CDR3 contains 15 residues. Trimming removed 0 bases at V and 2 bases at J, with 10 bases between. Germline CDR1 is SGDLS and CDR2 is YYNGEE. CDR3 bases: TGTGCCAGCAGCGTAGCGGCAGGGGCCACAGATACGCAGTATTTT. Translated, it gives CASSVAAGATDTQYF.

Only a few counts were recorded for this clonotype. V and J are TRBV20-1 and TRBJ1-2; D unresolved. With 0 bases removed from V and 13 bases from J, the gap between germline ends came to 27 bases. This CDR3 has 16 residues. Germline V CDR1 and CDR2: DFQATT, SNEGSKA (reference sequence). CDR3 sequence: CSARDRQWLTDFRVTF. In nucleotides, the CDR3 is TGCAGTGCTAGAGATCGGCAGTGGTTAACGGACTTCAGAGTCACCTTC.

This rearrangement joins TRBV4-3 to TRBJ2-7, with D unclear. There are 15 residues in the CDR3. V was pared by 0 bases and J by 1 base, with 10 bases between. Germline V gene lookup returns CDR1 LGHNA and CDR2 YSLEER. CDR3 in DNA: TGCGCCAGCAGCCAAGATTCGGACGGTTCCTACGAGCAGTACTTC. This encodes CASSQDSDGSYEQYF.

V and J are TRBV15 and TRBJ1-5; D unresolved. Germline CDR1 is LNHNV and CDR2 is YYDKDF (reference sequence). V was shortened by 3 bases and J by 1 base, with 7 bases between the two germline ends. The CDR3 covers 14 residues. CDR3 nucleotide sequence: TGTGCCACCAGCAGGGGAGCCAGCAATCAGCCCCAGCATTTT. Amino acid sequence: CATSRGASNQPQHF.

The rearrangement uses TRBV28 and TRBJ2-3; 8 nucleotides match TRBD1. After removal of 5 bases from V and 4 bases from J, the junction contained 8 bases not matched to a gene. The germline V gene has CDR1 MDHEN and CDR2 SYDVKM. CDR3 length equals 15 residues. DNA for the CDR3: TGTGCCAGCAGTCCCGACAGGGGCGTGTCAGATACGCAGTATTTT. Translated, it gives CASSPDRGVSDTQYF.

In its sample, this clonotype was seen a few times. The rearrangement links TRBV7-2 to TRBJ2-5; D is possibly TRBD2 (7 bases). Per the germline V gene, CDR1 is SGHTA and CDR2 is FQGNSA. V was shortened by 5 bases and J by 2 bases, with 18 bases between the two germline ends. The CDR3 runs to 16 residues. CDR3 nucleotide sequence: TGTGCCAGCAGCCCTAGGGGGGGGCGTGGGCAAGAGACCCAGTACTTC. Its translation is CASSPRGGRGQETQYF.

This clonotype was recorded a few times. The V and J genes are TRBV12-3 or TRBV12-4 and TRBJ2-4; 10 bases are a match to TRBD1. The J call is doubtful: the DNA matches TRBJ2-7 better. The CDR3 contains 13 residues. The CDR3 coding sequence is TGTGCCAGCAGTTTCAGGACAGGGGGCGAGCAGTACTTC. Translating it yields CASSFRTGGEQYF.

This clonotype was seen a handful of times. The chain is built from TRBV28 and TRBJ1-5; D gene unclear. Germline lookup yields CDR1 MDHEN and CDR2 SYDVKM. The CDR3 loop spans 13 amino acids. V was pared by 7 bases and J by 1 base, with 8 bases between. In nucleotides, the CDR3 is TGTGCCAGCACGGTCAGGAGCAATCAGCCCCAGCATTTT. Its protein is CASTVRSNQPQHF.

This clonotype was counted many times. The gene calls are TRBV28 and TRBJ2-5, with TRBD2 matching over 7 bases. Germline CDR1 is MDHEN and CDR2 is SYDVKM. The CDR3 has 10 amino acids. The V segment lost 9 bases and the J segment 11 bases; nucleotides outside the gene matches: 6. CDR3 in amino acids: CASRGREQYF. The CDR3 DNA sequence: TGTGCCAGTCGGGGGAGGGAGCAGTACTTC.

This chain links TRBV4-3 with TRBJ2-7; D possibly matches TRBD1 or TRBD2 (5 bases each). The V and J ends lost 1 base and 7 bases respectively, with 17 bases between them. CDR1 and CDR2 from the germline V gene are LGHNA and YSLEER. This CDR3 has 15 amino acids. The CDR3 sequence is CASSQVSWGSEEQYF. In DNA form, the CDR3 reads TGCGCCAGCAGCCAAGTCTCTTGGGGGTCGGAAGAGCAGTACTTC.

This clonotype was picked up a small number of times. The V call is TRBV11-2, the J call TRBJ1-1, with D perhaps TRBD1 (5 bases). Germline V lookup: CDR1 SGHAT, CDR2 FQNNGV. The CDR3 contains 13 residues. Trimming took 1 base from V and 8 from J, leaving 11 bases between them. Here the CDR3 reads CASSLGQHYEAFF. DNA for the CDR3: TGTGCCAGCAGCTTAGGACAGCATTACGAAGCTTTCTTT.

This clonotype was counted a few times. CDR3 sequence: CASSYGTSGSYEQYF. CDR3 DNA sequence: TGTGCCAGCAGTTACGGGACTAGCGGTTCCTACGAGCAGTACTTC. The rearrangement joins TRBV6-5 to TRBJ2-7; 11 positions agree with TRBD2. The CDR3 extends over 15 amino acids. After removal of 2 bases from V and 1 base from J, the junction contained 1 base not matched to a gene. From germline, CDR1 is MNHEY and CDR2 SVGAGI.

This clonotype has only a few counts. CDR3 coding DNA: TGCAGCGTTGATCCTAGCGGGAGGGGTTTCGAGCAGTACTTC. Residues: CSVDPSGRGFEQYF. V is TRBV29-1 and J is TRBJ2-7; 12 bases agree with TRBD2. Germline V lookup: CDR1 SQVTM, CDR2 ANQGSEA. The length of the CDR3 is 14 residues. V lost 3 bases, J lost 6 bases, and 6 bases stayed unmatched.

V gene TRBV20-1 combines with J gene TRBJ2-7, with a weak D call TRBD2 (7 bases). This CDR3 comprises 15 residues. The germline V gene encodes CDR1 DFQATT and CDR2 SNEGSKA (reference sequence). Trimming shortened V by 5 bases and J by 2 bases, and 19 bases separated the two germline ends. CDR3 region: CSAEMGASGPYEQYF. Here the CDR3 DNA reads TGCAGTGCTGAGATGGGGGCTAGCGGCCCCTACGAGCAGTACTTC.

About this clonotype itself: Being one base from a much bigger clone, this may be a read error. The rearrangement uses TRBV6-5 and TRBJ1-1, with D uncertain. Germline CDR1 MNHEY, CDR2 SVGAGI. The CDR3 runs 13 residues. For the CDR3, the DNA is TGTGCCAGCAGCCAAGACGGTAACACTGGAGCTTTCTTT. It translates to CASSQDGNTGAFF.

The chain couples TRBV20-1 to TRBJ2-1; TRBD2 matches at 12 bases. The germline V gene has CDR1 DFQATT and CDR2 SNEGSKA (reference sequence). The junction had 7 bases not matched to a gene; V was cut back by 3 bases and J by 1 base. The CDR3 has 17 amino acids. The CDR3 spells CSARTGLAGKSYNEQFF. In DNA, the CDR3 is TGCAGTGCTAGGACCGGACTAGCGGGAAAATCCTACAATGAGCAGTTCTTC.

This clonotype was seen more than once but under ten times. The rearrangement links TRBV20-1 to TRBJ2-5; TRBD2 agrees at 10 bases. This CDR3 region has 14 residues. With 6 bases clipped from V and 3 bases from J, the junction kept 7 bases outside the gene matches. The germline CDR1 and CDR2 sequences are DFQATT and SNEGSKA (reference sequence). CDR3 sequence: CSANKRGGEETQYF. The CDR3 nucleotides read TGCAGTGCAAACAAGCGGGGGGGGGAAGAGACCCAGTACTTC.

The chain joins TRBV29-1 to TRBJ2-2; D gene uncertain. The CDR3 has 15 amino acids. Germline V gene sequence: CDR1 SQVTM, CDR2 ANQGSEA. The V and J ends lost 3 bases and 5 bases respectively, with 16 bases between them. As DNA, the CDR3 is TGCAGCGTTGAGCTGACCCTTACACGTACCGGGGAGCTGTTTTTT. Translation: CSVELTLTRTGELFF.

The chain employs TRBV29-1 and TRBJ2-1, with 12 bases aligning to TRBD1. CDR1 and CDR2 from the germline V gene are SQVTM and ANQGSEA. The CDR3 covers 16 residues. V lost 4 bases and J lost 8; bases outside the gene matches: 12. DNA of the CDR3: TGCAGCGTTGCCTCGACGGGGACAGGGGGCCTGGATGAGCAGTTCTTC. Protein sequence: CSVASTGTGGLDEQFF.